Each of the 30 T cell receptor beta chains below was sequenced from the same sample in a study of identical twins. MiXCR, applied by TCRdb to the 5' RACE reads, yields one record per CDR3 protein. Of around 490,000 distinct CDR3 sequences in the sample, more than 13% were seen once. This same sample was also taken into another study, of yellow fever vaccine responses in identical twins.

Input material: CD4+ T cells sorted from blood. The receptors derive from a woman between 18 and 29 years old in good health.

The sample holds a few counts of this clonotype. The J gene is TRBJ2-7, the V gene TRBV9; possibly TRBD1 for D (5 bases). The CDR3 extends over 14 amino acids. In germline, CDR1 is SGDLS, CDR2 YYNGEE. Trimming left V 0 bases short and J 4 bases short, with 11 bases between. The CDR3 nucleotides read TGTGCCAGCAGCGTAGCTCCCAGGGAATACGAGCAGTACTTC. The encoded protein is CASSVAPREYEQYF.

About this clonotype itself: The junction does not match germline at one end; this may be a read error. The rearrangement links TRBV7-7 to TRBJ2-3; TRBD1 agrees at 8 bases. CDR3 length equals 16 residues. Germline V CDR1 and CDR2: SSHAT, FNYEAQ (reference sequence). CDR3 sequence: CASSSYRQGPTDTQYF. As DNA, the CDR3 is TGTGCTAGCAGCTCCTACCGACAGGGGCCCACAGATACGCAGTATTTT. Supplemented by reference TRBV7-7 and TRBJ2-3, the full variable domain reads GAGVSQSPRYKVTKRGQDVTLRCDPISSHATLYWYQQALGQGPEFLTYFNYEAQPDKSGLPSDRFSAERPEGSISTLTIQRTEQRDSAMYRCASSSYRQGPTDTQYFGPGTRLTVL.

The rearrangement joins TRBV20-1 to TRBJ2-1; perhaps TRBD1 as D (6 bases). The CDR3 totals 15 residues. Trimming pared 0 bases from V and 8 bases from J, leaving 17 bases between. Germline V gives CDR1 DFQATT, CDR2 SNEGSKA (reference sequence). The CDR3 DNA sequence: TGCAGTGCTAGAGATGCAGCAGAAGGGGGACATGAGCAGTTCTTC. Residues: CSARDAAEGGHEQFF.

This clonotype was seen a handful of times. The V and J genes are TRBV20-1 and TRBJ2-1, with D perhaps TRBD1 (5 bases). The CDR3 totals 16 residues. Germline CDR1 reads DFQATT; CDR2 reads SNEGSKA (reference sequence). The V and J ends lost 0 bases and 6 bases respectively, with 18 bases between them. The CDR3 DNA reads TGCAGTGCTAGAGATCTCTGGACACAGCCGGGCAATGAGCAGTTCTTC. Its protein product is CSARDLWTQPGNEQFF.

The V gene is TRBV10-2, the J gene TRBJ1-1; the match to TRBD1 covers 7 bases. Germline V lookup: CDR1 WSHSY, CDR2 SAAADI. The J segment lost 5 bases and the V segment lost 4 bases, leaving 10 bases of the junction unmatched. The CDR3 extends over 15 amino acids. The CDR3 sequence is CASSASTGFYTEAFF. The DNA of the CDR3 is TGCGCCAGCAGTGCCTCGACAGGGTTCTATACTGAAGCTTTCTTT.

This clonotype was counted only a few times. The genes are TRBV6-1 and TRBJ2-3, with 10 bases lining up with TRBD2. Trimming took 1 base from V and 0 from J; bases not matched to a gene: 7. Per the germline V gene, CDR1 is MNHNS and CDR2 is SASEGT. The CDR3 extends over 18 amino acids. The CDR3 DNA follows: TGTGCCAGCAGTGAAGGAGCGGGGGGGTTCGCTAGCACAGATACGCAGTATTTT. It yields the protein CASSEGAGGFASTDTQYF.

The gene calls are TRBV20-1 and TRBJ2-5; 8 bases line up with TRBD2. The junction had 9 bases not matched to a gene; V was cut back by 5 bases and J by 4 bases. The CDR3 totals 14 residues. Per the germline V gene, CDR1 is DFQATT and CDR2 is SNEGSKA (reference sequence). This chain's CDR3 is CSAPPTGGPETQYF. Here the CDR3 DNA reads TGCAGTGCTCCGCCCACGGGGGGGCCAGAGACCCAGTACTTC.

This clonotype was counted many times. This chain connects TRBV6-2 or TRBV6-3 to TRBJ2-3; 10 bases are a match to TRBD2. The V segment lost 5 bases and the J segment 4 bases; nucleotides outside the gene matches: 6. This CDR3 comprises 15 residues. Germline lookup yields CDR1 MNHEY and CDR2 SVGEGT. The CDR3 nucleotides are TGTGCCAGCAGTAGTCTAGCGGGAGTGCCAGATACGCAGTATTTT. Protein sequence: CASSSLAGVPDTQYF.

This clonotype has a handful of counts. This sequence joins TRBV4-3 and TRBJ2-7, with 8 bases aligning to TRBD2. Unmatched junction bases numbered 2, after V lost 0 bases and J lost 10 bases. This CDR3 contains 12 residues. Germline V gene data show CDR1 as LGHNA and CDR2 as YSLEER. The CDR3 nucleotides are TGCGCCAGCAGCCAAGATGGGACTAGACAGTACTTC. Encoded protein: CASSQDGTRQYF.

This clonotype was seen ten or more times. The CDR3 coding sequence is TGTGCCAGCAGTCAAAACACCTGGGGTGAGCAGTACTTC. It translates to CASSQNTWGEQYF. The chain employs TRBV7-3 and TRBJ2-7, with no clear D. The germline V and J ends were trimmed by 6 bases and 7 bases, with 16 bases remaining between them. Germline V gives CDR1 SGHTA, CDR2 FQGTGA. There are 13 residues in the CDR3.

The CDR3 nucleotides read TGTGCCAGCAGCTTGGGCGGCGGGGTAGGGTCCTACAATGAGCAGTTCTTC. The encoded protein is CASSLGGGVGSYNEQFF. This chain joins TRBV5-8 and TRBJ2-1, with D perhaps TRBD2 (6 bases). This CDR3 has 17 amino acids. Trimming took off 0 bases at V and 1 base at J, with 14 bases between the two ends. The germline V gene encodes CDR1 SGHTS and CDR2 YDEGEE.

This chain uses TRBV29-1 with TRBJ2-5, with TRBD2 matching 11 bases. V gave up 3 bases and J gave up 4 bases; unmatched junction bases: 1. The CDR3 loop spans 13 amino acids. Germline assignment: CDR1 SQVTM and CDR2 ANQGSEA. Here the CDR3 reads CSVDGLAGETQYF. The CDR3 DNA sequence: TGCAGCGTTGACGGACTAGCGGGAGAGACCCAGTACTTC.

This chain connects TRBV11-2 to TRBJ2-2, with a tentative D call TRBD2 (5 bases). V lost 4 bases and J lost 1, with 16 bases in between. Per the germline V gene, CDR1 is SGHAT and CDR2 is FQNNGV. This CDR3 contains 17 residues. The CDR3 DNA reads as TGTGCCAGCAGCTCTCTGCGGCTAGCTGAGAACACCGGGGAGCTGTTTTTT. This codes for CASSSLRLAENTGELFF.

This chain connects TRBV4-2 to TRBJ2-1; 8 nucleotides align to TRBD2. V trimming: 0 bases; J trimming: 2 bases; junction bases outside the gene matches: 6. The germline V gene has CDR1 LGHNA and CDR2 YNFKEQ. CDR3 size: 17 residues. The CDR3 nucleotides read TGTGCCAGCAGCCAAGATCTGGAACTAGCGGCCTACAATGAGCAGTTCTTC. Protein product: CASSQDLELAAYNEQFF.

A few counts support this clonotype. In DNA form, the CDR3 reads TGTGCCAGCAGTTACTCGGGGGCGACCTACGAGCAGTACTTC. It translates to CASSYSGATYEQYF. The V gene is TRBV6-5, the J gene TRBJ2-7; TRBD1 might be the D (6 bases). Germline V lookup: CDR1 MNHEY, CDR2 SVGAGI. This CDR3 has 14 residues. V was clipped by 0 bases and J by 2 bases, with 8 bases between them.

There are many counts of this clonotype. V is TRBV3-1 and J is TRBJ2-1, with 15 bases matching TRBD2. The V and J ends lost 6 bases and 9 bases, in that order; junction bases with no gene match: 9. The germline V gene has CDR1 LGHDT and CDR2 YNNKEL (reference sequence). The CDR3 length is 16 residues. The CDR3 loop is CASSFGLAGGPSEQFF. CDR3 DNA: TGTGCCAGCAGTTTCGGACTAGCGGGAGGGCCCTCTGAGCAGTTCTTC.

The CDR3 nucleotides are TGTGCCAGCAGCTCTCCCCCGGCTAAGCAGTTCTTC. It specifies CASSSPPAKQFF. V gene TRBV7-3 combines with J gene TRBJ2-1; D not resolved. Trimming shortened V by 4 bases and J by 11 bases, and 12 bases separated the two germline ends. Germline V gene data show CDR1 as SGHTA and CDR2 as FQGTGA. The CDR3 contains 12 residues.

This clonotype has only one observation. The V and J genes are TRBV6-2 or TRBV6-3 and TRBJ2-4; D may be TRBD1 (5 bases). V was trimmed by 4 bases and J by 4 bases, leaving 14 bases between them. Germline loops: CDR1 MNHEY, CDR2 SVGEGT. CDR3 length equals 15 residues. CDR3 in DNA: TGTGCCAGCAGTTCCCCAGGACGGACAAAAAACATTCAGTACTTC. Translating it yields CASSSPGRTKNIQYF.

The rearrangement links TRBV30 to TRBJ2-7; D may correspond to TRBD1 or TRBD2 (5 bases each). Trimming removed 3 bases at V and 7 bases at J, with 10 bases between. The germline V gene has CDR1 GTSNPN and CDR2 SVGIG (reference sequence). CDR3 length: 11 amino acids. The CDR3 sequence is CAWSPGHEQYF. CDR3 DNA: TGTGCCTGGAGCCCGGGGCATGAGCAGTACTTC.

This clonotype turned up a few times. DNA for the CDR3: TGTGCCAGCTCACTTATCACGGGACTAGCGGGACACACAGATACGCAGTATTTT. Its protein is CASSLITGLAGHTDTQYF. The V gene is TRBV18, the J gene TRBJ2-3, with TRBD2 identical over 13 bases. V was pared by 4 bases and J by 2 bases, with 9 bases of the junction left unmatched. Looked up from germline, CDR1 is KGHSH and CDR2 is LQKENI. There are 18 residues in the CDR3. The entire variable domain, with the rest obtained from reference TRBV18 and TRBJ2-3, is as follows: NAGVMQNPRHLVRRRGQEARLRCSPMKGHSHVYWYRQLPEEGLKFMVYLQKENIIDESGMPKERFSAEFPKEGPSILRIQQVVRGDSAAYFCASSLITGLAGHTDTQYFGPGTRLTVL.

This clonotype turned up a few times. No DNA is shown, since the ends of the CDR3 on it are uncertain; the CDR3 is the one TCRdb lists. The chain joins TRBV4-2 to TRBJ2-2; no check of the table's D call, TRBD1, against the DNA was made. The CDR3 spans 18 residues, counting both ends. CDR1 is LGHNA, CDR2 YNFKEQ, per germline. The CDR3: CASSQGGSRGMAGELFFF.

The sample holds a few counts of this clonotype. The V and J genes are TRBV12-3 or TRBV12-4 and TRBJ2-3; 12 bases line up with TRBD2. Trimming cost V 1 base and J 5 bases; bases outside gene matches: 4. The CDR3 sequence is 16 residues long. The CDR3 nucleotides read TGTGCCAGCAGTTTAGGACTAGCGGGGGATCGAGATACGCAGTATTTT. Translation: CASSLGLAGDRDTQYF.

The V and J genes are TRBV19 and TRBJ1-5; D perhaps matches TRBD1 (5 bases). Per the germline V gene, CDR1 is LNHDA and CDR2 is SQIVND (reference sequence). V shed 8 bases and J shed 1 base, with 9 bases lying between them. The CDR3 covers 13 residues. As DNA, the CDR3 is TGTGCCAGTGGAGGACACAGCAATCAGCCCCAGCATTTT. Its protein product is CASGGHSNQPQHF.

The rearrangement uses TRBV5-1 and TRBJ2-5; 11 bases map to TRBD2. Germline loops: CDR1 SGHRS, CDR2 YFSETQ. Losses at the gene ends were 1 base for V and 5 bases for J; bases not matched to a gene: 7. This CDR3 is built from 16 residues. The CDR3 loop reads CASSLMGLADRETQYF. The CDR3 nucleotides are TGCGCCAGCAGCTTGATGGGACTAGCGGACCGGGAGACCCAGTACTTC.

This clonotype was found many times. The junction departs from the called germline gene at one end, perhaps through a read error. The rearrangement joins TRBV12-3 or TRBV12-4 to TRBJ2-1; D is unclear. The CDR3 runs 14 residues. The CDR3 region is CASSLTGSYNEQFF. In DNA form, the CDR3 reads TGCGCCAGCAGCTTGACGGGCTCCTACAATGAGCAGTTCTTC.

This clonotype was counted between two and nine times. V and J are TRBV10-3 and TRBJ2-3; D is tentatively TRBD1 or TRBD2 (6 bases each). Trimming took off 3 bases at V and 5 bases at J, with 12 bases between the two ends. The CDR3 spans 14 residues. Germline V gene sequence: CDR1 ENHRY, CDR2 SYGVKD. Here the CDR3 DNA reads TGTGCCATCAGTGAAAGGGGGGCGGAAGATACGCAGTATTTT. Translating it yields CAISERGAEDTQYF.

This clonotype was recorded a few times. The J gene is TRBJ2-7, the V gene TRBV28, with D possibly being TRBD1 (6 bases). Looked up from germline, CDR1 is MDHEN and CDR2 is SYDVKM. Trimming left V 6 bases short and J 0 bases short, with 12 bases between. The CDR3 consists of 14 residues. The CDR3 region is CASSQTGYSYEQYF. DNA for the CDR3: TGTGCCAGCAGCCAGACAGGTTACTCCTACGAGCAGTACTTC.

This clonotype was observed at least ten times. V usage is TRBV5-1 and J usage is TRBJ2-5; D may be TRBD1 or TRBD2 (5 bases each). Trimming shortened V by 5 bases and J by 5 bases, and 16 bases separated the two germline ends. This CDR3 comprises 14 residues. Germline V CDR1 and CDR2: SGHRS, YFSETQ. CDR3 DNA sequence: TGCGCCAGCAGATTGAGGGGATATGACGAGACCCAGTACTTC. Amino acids: CASRLRGYDETQYF. Complete variable domain (other parts from reference TRBV5-1 and TRBJ2-5): KAGVTQTPRYLIKTRGQQVTLSCSPISGHRSVSWYQQTPGQGLQFLFEYFSETQRNKGNFPGRFSGRQFSNSRSEMNVSTLELGDSALYLCASRLRGYDETQYFGPGTRLLVL.

This clonotype was picked up many times. This chain joins TRBV29-1 and TRBJ2-2, with D possibly matching TRBD1 (5 bases). V was trimmed by 6 bases and J by 7 bases, leaving 12 bases between them. Germline CDR1 and CDR2: SQVTM and ANQGSEA. The length of the CDR3 is 12 residues. The CDR3 coding sequence is TGCAGCGTGACTCAGGGTGGCGGGGAGCTGTTTTTT. It codes for CSVTQGGGELFF.

The DNA for the CDR3 is TGTGCCAGCAGACCCCTAGCGGGACTCACCGGGGAGCTGTTTTTT. Translating it yields CASRPLAGLTGELFF. V is TRBV2 and J is TRBJ2-2; 9 bases match TRBD2. Germline V gene lookup returns CDR1 SNHLY and CDR2 FYNNEI. Trimming took 6 bases from V and 4 from J; bases not matched to a gene: 6. This CDR3 spans 15 amino acids. Supplemented by reference TRBV2 and TRBJ2-2, the full variable domain reads EPEVTQTPSHQVTQMGQEVILRCVPISNHLYFYWYRQILGQKVEFLVSFYNNEISEKSEIFDDQFSVERPDGSNFTLKIRSTKLEDSAMYFCASRPLAGLTGELFFGEGSRLTVL.